The clone carrying this T cell receptor (beta chain) showed up many times. The target antigen is unknown. These data come from a study of CD8+CD57+ T cells in acquired aplastic anemia. On the study more broadly: An average of roughly 3 ug of DNA was obtained from sorted CD4+ and CD8+ cells.

An expansion of CD8+CD57+ cells by flow cytometry had been shown in patients chosen for sequencing. TCR beta VDJ and CDR3 were profiled, and genomic DNA was the template. MiXCR, applied by TCRdb to the reads, yields one record per CDR3 protein. In the table there are 180,000 or so distinct CDR3 sequences, less than 50% of which are singletons. Germline assignment: CDR1 ENHRY and CDR2 SYGVKD. Trimming at V came to 6 bases and at J to 3 bases, leaving 3 bases not matched to a gene. This CDR3 is built from 14 residues. Study-wide results and limits: Fewer than 30 CD8+ CDR3 sequences were shared between patients and controls.

The source of this sequence is a human donor with aplastic anemia. The rearrangement links TRBV10-3 to TRBJ2-3; TRBD1 matches at 10 bases. Sequencing input: sorted CD4+, CD8+, or CD8+CD57+ T cells (not recorded which) from PBMCs. In nucleotides, the CDR3 is TGTGCCATCAGACCGGGACAGGGGACAGATACGCAGTATTTT. This translates into CAIRPGQGTDTQYF.